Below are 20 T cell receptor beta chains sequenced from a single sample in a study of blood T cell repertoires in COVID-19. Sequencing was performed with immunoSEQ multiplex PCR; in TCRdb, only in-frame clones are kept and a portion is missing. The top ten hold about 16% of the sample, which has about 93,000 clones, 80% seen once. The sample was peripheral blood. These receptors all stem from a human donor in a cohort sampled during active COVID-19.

This CDR3 reads CASSLGRGRNYGYTF. CDR3 nucleotides: TGTGCCAGCAGCCTTGGGCGGGGTAGGAACTATGGCTACACCTTC. This chain connects TRBV3-1 (or the pseudogene TRBV3-2) to TRBJ1-2; D unclear. The V end was cut by 4 bases, the J end by 2 bases, with 14 bases between. Germline V gene sequence: CDR1 LGHDT, CDR2 YNNKEL (reference sequence). The CDR3 loop spans 15 amino acids.

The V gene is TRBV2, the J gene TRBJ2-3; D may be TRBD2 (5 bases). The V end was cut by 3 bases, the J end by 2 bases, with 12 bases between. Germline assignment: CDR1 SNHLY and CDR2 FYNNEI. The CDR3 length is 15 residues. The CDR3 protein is CASSEVGDTTDTQYF. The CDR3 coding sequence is TGTGCCAGCAGTGAGGTCGGGGATACCACAGATACGCAGTATTTT. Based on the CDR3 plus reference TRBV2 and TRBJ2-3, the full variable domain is EPEVTQTPSHQVTQMGQEVILRCVPISNHLYFYWYRQILGQKVEFLVSFYNNEISEKSEIFDDQFSVERPDGSNFTLKIRSTKLEDSAMYFCASSEVGDTTDTQYFGPGTRLTVL.

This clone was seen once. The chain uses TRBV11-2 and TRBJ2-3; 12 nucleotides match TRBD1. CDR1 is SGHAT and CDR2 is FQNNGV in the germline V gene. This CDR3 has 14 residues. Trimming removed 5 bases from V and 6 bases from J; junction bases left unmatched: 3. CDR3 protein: CASSRDRGPDTQYF. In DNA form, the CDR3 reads TGTGCCAGCAGCCGGGACAGGGGGCCGGATACGCAGTATTTT.

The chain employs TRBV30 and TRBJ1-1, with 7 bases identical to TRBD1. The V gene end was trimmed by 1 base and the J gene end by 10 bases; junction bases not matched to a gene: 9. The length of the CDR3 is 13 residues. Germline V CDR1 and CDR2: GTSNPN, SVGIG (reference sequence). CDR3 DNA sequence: TGTGCCTGGAGTGGACAGGGAAGGGGTGTAGCTTTCTTT. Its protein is CAWSGQGRGVAFF.

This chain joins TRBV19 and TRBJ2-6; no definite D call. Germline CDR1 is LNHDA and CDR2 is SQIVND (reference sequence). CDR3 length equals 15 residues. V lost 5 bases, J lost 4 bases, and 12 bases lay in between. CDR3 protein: CASSFDDSGANVLTF. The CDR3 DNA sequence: TGTGCCAGTAGTTTCGACGACTCCGGGGCCAACGTCCTGACTTTC.

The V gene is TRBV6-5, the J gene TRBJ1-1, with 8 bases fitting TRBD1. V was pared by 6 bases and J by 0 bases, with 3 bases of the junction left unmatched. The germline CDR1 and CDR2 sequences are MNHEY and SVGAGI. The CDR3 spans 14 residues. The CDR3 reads CASRGDRLNTEAFF. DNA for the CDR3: TGTGCCAGCAGGGGGGACAGGTTGAACACTGAAGCTTTCTTT.

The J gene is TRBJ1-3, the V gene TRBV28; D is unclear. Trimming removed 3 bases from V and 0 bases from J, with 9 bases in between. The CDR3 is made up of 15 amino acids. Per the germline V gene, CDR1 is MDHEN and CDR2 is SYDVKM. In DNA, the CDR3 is TGTGCCAGCAGTTTTCCCCGGAGCTCTGGAAACACCATATATTTT. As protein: CASSFPRSSGNTIYF.

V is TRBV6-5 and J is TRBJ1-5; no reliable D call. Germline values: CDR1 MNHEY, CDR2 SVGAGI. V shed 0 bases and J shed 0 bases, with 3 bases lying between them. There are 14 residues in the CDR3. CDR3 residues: CASSYSSSNQPQHF. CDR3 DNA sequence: TGTGCCAGCAGTTACTCCAGTAGCAATCAGCCCCAGCATTTT.

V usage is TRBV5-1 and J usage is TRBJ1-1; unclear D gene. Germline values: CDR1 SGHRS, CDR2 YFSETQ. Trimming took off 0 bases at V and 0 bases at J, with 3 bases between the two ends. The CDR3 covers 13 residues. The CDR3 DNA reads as TGCGCCAGCAGCTTGGCCGTGAACACTGAAGCTTTCTTT. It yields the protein CASSLAVNTEAFF.

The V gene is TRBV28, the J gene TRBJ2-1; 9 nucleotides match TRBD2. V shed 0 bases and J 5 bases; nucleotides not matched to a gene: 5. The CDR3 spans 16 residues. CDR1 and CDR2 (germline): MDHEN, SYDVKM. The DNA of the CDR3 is TGTGCCAGCAGTTTATGGGCTAGCGGGGCCCACAATGAGCAGTTCTTC. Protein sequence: CASSLWASGAHNEQFF.

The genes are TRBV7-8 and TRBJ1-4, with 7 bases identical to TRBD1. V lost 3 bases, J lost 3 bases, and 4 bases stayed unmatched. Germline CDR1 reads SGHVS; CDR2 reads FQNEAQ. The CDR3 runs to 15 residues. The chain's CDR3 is CASSFGDSPNEKLFF. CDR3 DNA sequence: TGTGCCAGCAGCTTTGGGGACAGTCCTAATGAAAAACTGTTTTTT.

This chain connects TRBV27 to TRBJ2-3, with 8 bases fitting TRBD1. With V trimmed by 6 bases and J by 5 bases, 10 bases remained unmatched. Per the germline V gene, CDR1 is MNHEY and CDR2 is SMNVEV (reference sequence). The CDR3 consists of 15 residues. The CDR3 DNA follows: TGTGCCAGCAGCCCGAGACAGGGGTTCGGAGATACGCAGTATTTT. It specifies CASSPRQGFGDTQYF.

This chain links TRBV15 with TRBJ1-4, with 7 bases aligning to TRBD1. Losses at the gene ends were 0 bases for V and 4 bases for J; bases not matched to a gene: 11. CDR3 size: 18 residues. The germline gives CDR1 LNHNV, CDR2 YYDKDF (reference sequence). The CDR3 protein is CATSRDPPRQGNNEKLFF. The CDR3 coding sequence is TGTGCCACCAGCAGAGATCCTCCTCGACAGGGAAATAATGAAAAACTGTTTTTT. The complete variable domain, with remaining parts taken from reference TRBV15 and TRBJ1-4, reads DAMVIQNPRYQVTQFGKPVTLSCSQTLNHNVMYWYQQKSSQAPKLLFHYYDKDFNNEADTPDNFQSRRPNTSFCFLDIRSPGLGDTAMYLCATSRDPPRQGNNEKLFFGSGTQLSVL.

The CDR3 nucleotides are TGTGCCAGCAGTTACTCAGGACTAGGCACAGATACGCAGTATTTT. Translation: CASSYSGLGTDTQYF. The V and J genes are TRBV6-2 or TRBV6-3 and TRBJ2-3; 7 bases line up with TRBD2. Germline V CDR1 and CDR2: MNHEY, SVGEGT. The CDR3 covers 15 residues. The V gene end was trimmed by 0 bases and the J gene end by 1 base; junction bases not matched to a gene: 1.

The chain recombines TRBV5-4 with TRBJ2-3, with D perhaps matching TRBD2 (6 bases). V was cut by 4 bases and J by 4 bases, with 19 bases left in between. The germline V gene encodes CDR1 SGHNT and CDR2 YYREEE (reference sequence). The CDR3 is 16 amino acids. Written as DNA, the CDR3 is TGTGCCAGCAGCACGAATAGGGGAGGCTATTCAGATACGCAGTATTTT. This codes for CASSTNRGGYSDTQYF.

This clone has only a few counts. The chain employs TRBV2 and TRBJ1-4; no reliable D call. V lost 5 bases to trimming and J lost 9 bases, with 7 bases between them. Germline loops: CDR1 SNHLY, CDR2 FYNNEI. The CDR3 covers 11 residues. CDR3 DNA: TGTGCCAGCAGTACGGTAAAAAAACTGTTTTTT. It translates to CASSTVKKLFF.

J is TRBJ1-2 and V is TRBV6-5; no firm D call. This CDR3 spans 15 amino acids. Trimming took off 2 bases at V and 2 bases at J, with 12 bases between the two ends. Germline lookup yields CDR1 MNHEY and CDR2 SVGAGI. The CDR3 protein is CASSYGFNGNYGYTF. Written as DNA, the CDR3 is TGTGCCAGCAGTTACGGCTTCAACGGGAACTATGGCTACACCTTC.

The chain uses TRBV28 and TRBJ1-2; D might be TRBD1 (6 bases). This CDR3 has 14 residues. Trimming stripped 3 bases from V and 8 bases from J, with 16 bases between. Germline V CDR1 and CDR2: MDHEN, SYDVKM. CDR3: CASSLNPGVEGYTF. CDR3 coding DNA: TGTGCCAGCAGTTTGAATCCAGGGGTGGAGGGCTACACCTTC.

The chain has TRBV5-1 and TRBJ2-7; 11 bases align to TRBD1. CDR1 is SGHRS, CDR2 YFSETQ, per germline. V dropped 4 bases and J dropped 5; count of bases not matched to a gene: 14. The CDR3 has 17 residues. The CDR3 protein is CASSPGGFWTGGDEQYF. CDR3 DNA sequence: TGCGCCAGCAGCCCCGGAGGGTTCTGGACAGGGGGCGACGAGCAGTACTTC.

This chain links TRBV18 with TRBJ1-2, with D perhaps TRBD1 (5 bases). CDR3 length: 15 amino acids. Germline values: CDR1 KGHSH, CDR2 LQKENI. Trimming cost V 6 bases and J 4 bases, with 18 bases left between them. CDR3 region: CASSSSATAIYGYTF. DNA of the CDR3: TGTGCCAGCTCTTCCTCGGCGACAGCTATCTATGGCTACACCTTC.